These 19 T cell receptor beta chains share one sample of origin, sequenced in a study of cytomegalovirus exposure and HLA in healthy donors. The PCR contained 60 Vbeta and 13 Jbeta primers. Some clones are missing from TCRdb's copy, which holds only in-frame ones; the method was immunoSEQ multiplex PCR. The sample includes roughly 120,000 clones, 65% to 80% of them seen just once. The sample taken for sequencing was PBMCs. The receptors were sampled from a man aged 25-45 years in good health and CMV-seropositive.

This chain connects TRBV6-1 to TRBJ2-3, with D tentatively TRBD1 (5 bases). The CDR3 loop spans 15 amino acids. V gave up 4 bases and J gave up 5 bases, with 16 bases separating them. The germline gives CDR1 MNHNS, CDR2 SASEGT. CDR3 region: CASSASDRVRDTQYF. In nucleotides, the CDR3 is TGTGCCAGCAGTGCAAGTGACAGAGTCAGAGATACGCAGTATTTT.

The genes are TRBV4-1 and TRBJ1-1; 8 bases line up with TRBD1. CDR3 size: 14 residues. The germline CDR1 and CDR2 sequences are MGHRA and YSYEKL. The V segment lost 4 bases and the J segment 5 bases; nucleotides outside the gene matches: 6. The CDR3 DNA sequence: TGCGCCAGCAGCCGGATGACAGGGGTGACTGAAGCTTTCTTT. Translating it yields CASSRMTGVTEAFF.

The chain recombines TRBV14 with TRBJ2-1, with unresolved D. Trimming took off 4 bases at V and 3 bases at J, with 4 bases between the two ends. The CDR3 has 12 amino acids. The germline V gene encodes CDR1 SGHDN and CDR2 FVKESK. The CDR3 region is CASSPLYNEQFF. In DNA form, the CDR3 reads TGTGCCAGCAGCCCCCTCTACAATGAGCAGTTCTTC.

This clone was counted between two and nine times. The chain recombines TRBV11-2 with TRBJ1-3, with D tentatively TRBD1 (5 bases). CDR1 and CDR2 (germline): SGHAT, FQNNGV. Trimming shortened V by 5 bases and J by 4 bases, and 12 bases separated the two germline ends. The length of the CDR3 is 14 residues. CDR3 coding DNA: TGTGCCAGCAGCCCCAGGGCCGAGGGAAACACCATATATTTT. It translates to CASSPRAEGNTIYF.

J is TRBJ2-7 and V is TRBV6-5; 8 bases fit TRBD1. The trim removed 0 bases at V and 3 bases at J, leaving 4 bases unmatched. CDR3 length equals 15 residues. Per germline, CDR1 MNHEY and CDR2 SVGAGI. The CDR3 DNA reads TGTGCCAGCAGTTACTCCGGACAGGGAGTCTACGAGCAGTACTTC. It specifies CASSYSGQGVYEQYF.

V usage is TRBV29-1 and J usage is TRBJ1-2; D uncertain. The V end was cut by 7 bases, the J end by 6 bases, with 15 bases between. Germline V lookup: CDR1 SQVTM, CDR2 ANQGSEA. The CDR3 consists of 12 residues. CDR3 residues: CSAIRRGNGYTF. CDR3 nucleotides: TGCAGCGCCATACGGCGAGGGAATGGCTACACCTTC.

V usage is TRBV4-2 and J usage is TRBJ2-2; 9 nucleotides align to TRBD2. CDR1 and CDR2 (germline): LGHNA, YNFKEQ. This CDR3 region has 18 residues. The J segment lost 0 bases and the V segment lost 0 bases, leaving 5 bases of the junction unmatched. CDR3 loop: CASSQETQRGANTGELFF. The CDR3 DNA is TGTGCCAGCAGCCAAGAAACCCAGCGGGGGGCGAACACCGGGGAGCTGTTTTTT.

This rearrangement joins TRBV9 to TRBJ2-6; 9 bases line up with TRBD2. This CDR3 spans 19 amino acids. The germline V gene encodes CDR1 SGDLS and CDR2 YYNGEE. V was pared by 1 base and J by 0 bases, with 8 bases of the junction left unmatched. The chain's CDR3 is CASSVKSGLAFSGANVLTF. The CDR3 DNA is TGTGCCAGCAGCGTAAAGTCGGGACTAGCTTTCTCTGGGGCCAACGTCCTGACTTTC.

This chain connects TRBV28 to TRBJ2-2; D is perhaps TRBD1 (6 bases). The germline V gene encodes CDR1 MDHEN and CDR2 SYDVKM. This CDR3 contains 14 residues. Between the trimmed V and J ends, which lost 4 bases and 3 bases, there was a span of 9 bases. The CDR3 DNA follows: TGTGCCAGCAGTTCAGGGGCCTACACCGGGGAGCTGTTTTTT. Its translation is CASSSGAYTGELFF. Using reference TRBV28 and TRBJ2-2 for the parts outside the CDR3, the full variable domain is DVKVTQSSRYLVKRTGEKVFLECVQDMDHENMFWYRQDPGLGLRLIYFSYDVKMKEKGDIPEGYSVSREKKERFSLILESASTNQTSMYLCASSSGAYTGELFFGEGSRLTVL.

The chain uses TRBV2 and TRBJ1-1; unclear D gene. This CDR3 contains 13 residues. V lost 6 bases, J lost 0 bases, and 8 bases lay in between. Germline CDR1 SNHLY, CDR2 FYNNEI. Here the CDR3 reads CASSGRLNTEAFF. DNA for the CDR3: TGTGCCAGCAGCGGGAGACTGAACACTGAAGCTTTCTTT.

The CDR3 reads CASSVRDRDGYTF. The CDR3 DNA follows: TGTGCCAGCAGTGTACGGGACAGGGATGGCTACACCTTC. The chain joins TRBV2 to TRBJ1-2; TRBD1 aligns across 9 bases. Germline trimming cut 4 bases from V and 6 bases from J; bases unmatched to any gene: 3. Germline V gene sequence: CDR1 SNHLY, CDR2 FYNNEI. The CDR3 runs to 13 residues.

The chain is built from TRBV19 and TRBJ2-2; 9 nucleotides agree with TRBD2. Looked up from germline, CDR1 is LNHDA and CDR2 is SQIVND (reference sequence). V shed 8 bases, J shed 4 bases, and the junction held 8 bases outside the gene matches. The CDR3 contains 15 residues. CDR3: CASGFGGRATGELFF. CDR3 sequence (DNA): TGTGCCAGTGGCTTCGGCGGGAGGGCCACCGGGGAGCTGTTTTTT.

This clone occurred once. The chain has TRBV6-5 and TRBJ2-3, with 9 bases fitting TRBD1. The CDR3 is 16 amino acids. V trimming: 2 bases; J trimming: 2 bases; junction bases outside the gene matches: 5. Looked up from germline, CDR1 is MNHEY and CDR2 is SVGAGI. The CDR3 loop is CASSYGRTGATDTQYF. Here the CDR3 DNA reads TGTGCCAGCAGTTACGGCCGGACAGGGGCCACAGATACGCAGTATTTT.

This chain joins TRBV7-2 and TRBJ2-7; D remains unclear. V was clipped by 6 bases and J by 7 bases, with 10 bases between them. The CDR3 is made up of 11 amino acids. The V gene's germline CDR1 is SGHTA and CDR2 FQGNSA. CDR3 coding DNA: TGTGCCAGCAGGGCTAGTGGGGAGCAGTACTTC. It yields the protein CASRASGEQYF. Variable domain in full (rest from reference TRBV7-2 and TRBJ2-7): GAGVSQSPSNKVTEKGKDVELRCDPISGHTALYWYRQSLGQGLEFLIYFQGNSAPDKSGLPSDRFSAERTGGSVSTLTIQRTQQEDSAVYLCASRASGEQYFGPGTRLTVT.

About this clone: The same CDR3 arises from other DNA sequences in this sample as well. V and J are TRBV5-1 and TRBJ2-1, with D possibly matching TRBD1 (5 bases). Germline CDR1 SGHRS, CDR2 YFSETQ. V was trimmed by 2 bases and J by 7 bases, leaving 13 bases between them. The CDR3 loop spans 14 amino acids. As DNA, the CDR3 is TGCGCCAGCAGCTTTCAGGGCTCCGGGAATGAGCAGTTCTTC. Its protein is CASSFQGSGNEQFF. The complete variable domain, with remaining parts taken from reference TRBV5-1 and TRBJ2-1, reads KAGVTQTPRYLIKTRGQQVTLSCSPISGHRSVSWYQQTPGQGLQFLFEYFSETQRNKGNFPGRFSGRQFSNSRSEMNVSTLELGDSALYLCASSFQGSGNEQFFGPGTRLTVL.

This clone was observed a handful of times. The rearrangement uses TRBV14 and TRBJ1-6; D gene unclear. The CDR3 contains 13 residues. Trimming cost V 8 bases and J 1 base, with 6 bases left between them. Germline CDR1 SGHDN, CDR2 FVKESK. In DNA form, the CDR3 reads TGTGCCAGCGCCAGATCCTATAATTCACCCCTCCACTTT. It codes for CASARSYNSPLHF.

This clone was seen once. The chain has TRBV4-1 and TRBJ2-5, with 9 bases that match TRBD2. The V gene end was trimmed by 1 base and the J gene end by 5 bases; junction bases not matched to a gene: 8. CDR3 length: 16 amino acids. The germline CDR1 and CDR2 sequences are MGHRA and YSYEKL. CDR3 sequence reads: CASSQGPSSGVETQYF. For the CDR3, the DNA is TGCGCCAGCAGCCAAGGCCCTTCTAGCGGGGTCGAGACCCAGTACTTC.

The V gene is TRBV28, the J gene TRBJ1-1, with 7 bases matching TRBD1. Unmatched junction bases numbered 8, after V lost 2 bases and J lost 8 bases. Germline loops: CDR1 MDHEN, CDR2 SYDVKM. The CDR3 length is 14 residues. The CDR3 here is CASSLLTGPGEAFF. The CDR3 DNA sequence: TGTGCCAGCAGTTTACTGACAGGGCCGGGGGAAGCTTTCTTT.

This chain uses TRBV2 with TRBJ2-5; 14 bases map to TRBD2. V lost 3 bases and J lost 6; bases outside the gene matches: 3. The CDR3 contains 15 residues. The germline CDR1 and CDR2 sequences are SNHLY and FYNNEI. CDR3 residues: CASSETSGGAKTQYF. The CDR3 nucleotides read TGTGCCAGCAGTGAGACTAGCGGGGGGGCAAAGACCCAGTACTTC.